Below are 21 T cell receptor beta chains sequenced from a single sample in a study of sequential checkpoint blockade in melanoma. Treatment specified: randomized to nivolumab then ipilimumab (arm A) or the reverse (arm B). Assay: immunoSEQ multiplex PCR; the TCRdb copy retains only in-frame clones and omits some. The sample consists of about 17,000 clones, roughly three quarters of them appearing once. The sequencing used CD8+ T cells sorted from blood (inferred from file names), collected from a patient given nivolumab and ipilimumab in sequence. The receptors come from a human donor with melanoma.

J is TRBJ2-7 and V is TRBV5-8, with a tentative D call TRBD2 (6 bases). CDR1 SGHTS and CDR2 YDEGEE come from the germline V gene. This CDR3 is built from 14 residues. V dropped 0 bases and J dropped 5 bases, with 12 bases sitting between them. CDR3 loop: CASSLGGRNHEQYF. The CDR3 region has the DNA TGTGCCAGCAGCTTGGGAGGGAGGAACCACGAGCAGTACTTC.

The chain recombines TRBV9 with TRBJ1-1; D perhaps matches TRBD1 (6 bases). CDR1 SGDLS and CDR2 YYNGEE come from the germline V gene. V was trimmed by 2 bases and J by 3 bases, leaving 14 bases between them. This CDR3 comprises 15 residues. CDR3 coding DNA: TGTGCCAGCAGCGTTGCCCAGGGGTGGGACACTGAAGCTTTCTTT. Translated: CASSVAQGWDTEAFF.

The J gene is TRBJ2-1, the V gene TRBV5-6; 7 bases are shared with TRBD2. Germline values: CDR1 SGHDT, CDR2 YYEEEE. V gave up 4 bases and J gave up 2 bases; unmatched junction bases: 3. The CDR3 consists of 14 residues. The chain's CDR3 is CASSQGLAYNEQFF. In DNA, the CDR3 is TGTGCCAGCAGCCAAGGACTAGCCTACAATGAGCAGTTCTTC.

This clone was counted a few times. The chain joins TRBV4-1 to TRBJ1-4; D is unclear. CDR3 length: 14 amino acids. V lost 0 bases and J lost 1, with 3 bases in between. Germline CDR1 is MGHRA and CDR2 is YSYEKL. The CDR3 loop is CASSQDITNEKLFF. CDR3 coding DNA: TGCGCCAGCAGCCAAGATATAACTAATGAAAAACTGTTTTTT.

This clone showed up just once. The gene calls are TRBV9 and TRBJ1-5; 9 nucleotides agree with TRBD1. The V gene's germline CDR1 is SGDLS and CDR2 YYNGEE. CDR3 length equals 14 residues. V shed 4 bases and J 5 bases; nucleotides not matched to a gene: 4. CDR3 DNA sequence: TGTGCCAGCAGCACGACAGGGGGGGATCAGCCCCAGCATTTT. This encodes CASSTTGGDQPQHF.

CDR3 nucleotides: TGTGCCTGGGGACAGAGGGCAGATACGCAGTATTTT. It is translated as CAWGQRADTQYF. This sequence joins TRBV30 and TRBJ2-3, with D perhaps TRBD1 (6 bases). CDR1 and CDR2 (germline): GTSNPN, SVGIG (reference sequence). The CDR3 runs to 12 residues. Trimming removed 5 bases at V and 4 bases at J, with 10 bases between.

By frequency in the sample, this clone is medium-sized. The chain joins TRBV7-2 to TRBJ2-1; 7 bases map to TRBD2. The ends lost 4 bases at V and 0 bases at J; junction bases unmatched: 3. The CDR3 covers 15 residues. Germline assignment: CDR1 SGHTA and CDR2 FQGNSA. The CDR3 reads CASSSSGNSYNEQFF. CDR3 DNA: TGTGCCAGCAGCTCAAGCGGGAACTCCTACAATGAGCAGTTCTTC.

This clone was picked up one time. CDR3 nucleotides: TGCAGCGTTGAAGCCTCCTATCAACTCGACAATGAGCAGTTCTTC. It encodes CSVEASYQLDNEQFF. The chain links TRBV29-1 to TRBJ2-1; no clear D gene. This CDR3 comprises 15 residues. Deletions cut 1 base from V and 5 bases from J, with 15 bases between. Germline CDR1 SQVTM, CDR2 ANQGSEA.

The rearrangement links TRBV23-1 to TRBJ2-2; 13 positions agree with TRBD2. TRBV23-1 belongs to the ORF category, with a function that is uncertain. This CDR3 has 19 residues. V lost 8 bases and J lost 5; bases outside the gene matches: 17. CDR3 region: CASFDRPTSGGARTGELFF. CDR3 DNA sequence: TGCGCCAGCTTCGACAGGCCAACTAGCGGGGGGGCCCGGACCGGGGAGCTGTTTTTT.

The chain has TRBV7-2 and TRBJ2-3, with TRBD1 as a possible D gene (5 bases). V lost 2 bases to trimming and J lost 1 base, with 7 bases between them. This CDR3 contains 14 residues. Germline V gene data show CDR1 as SGHTA and CDR2 as FQGNSA. The CDR3 sequence is CASSLTGRTDTQYF. CDR3 nucleotides: TGTGCCAGCAGCTTAACAGGCCGCACAGATACGCAGTATTTT. The full variable domain, in which reference TRBV7-2 and TRBJ2-3 provide the parts outside the CDR3, is GAGVSQSPSNKVTEKGKDVELRCDPISGHTALYWYRQSLGQGLEFLIYFQGNSAPDKSGLPSDRFSAERTGGSVSTLTIQRTQQEDSAVYLCASSLTGRTDTQYFGPGTRLTVL.

In this sample, this clone turned up a few times. V is TRBV9 and J is TRBJ2-3; 9 bases align to TRBD1. The CDR3 loop spans 15 amino acids. Germline loops: CDR1 SGDLS, CDR2 YYNGEE. Trimming at V came to 3 bases and at J to 1 base, leaving 3 bases not matched to a gene. The CDR3 reads CASSARDRGTDTQYF. The CDR3 DNA sequence: TGTGCCAGCAGCGCCCGGGACAGGGGCACAGATACGCAGTATTTT.

The chain's CDR3 is CASSEAGGYTF. The CDR3 coding sequence is TGTGCCAGCAGTGAAGCGGGCGGCTACACCTTC. V and J are TRBV2 and TRBJ1-2; no reliable D call. The CDR3 contains 11 residues. Germline V CDR1 and CDR2: SNHLY, FYNNEI. The V end lost 0 bases, the J end lost 8 bases, and 4 bases lay between the germline ends.

The J gene is TRBJ2-7, the V gene TRBV7-9; 10 positions match TRBD1. Trimming took 4 bases from V and 6 from J; bases not matched to a gene: 9. This CDR3 has 15 amino acids. The V gene's germline CDR1 is SEHNR and CDR2 FQNEAQ (reference sequence). As DNA, the CDR3 is TGTGCCAGCAGCTCAGGGGGACAGGGGATTCCCGAGCAGTACTTC. It is translated as CASSSGGQGIPEQYF.

The chain couples TRBV6-5 to TRBJ2-2; D is possibly TRBD1 (5 bases). Germline CDR1 is MNHEY and CDR2 is SVGAGI. V shed 6 bases and J shed 5 bases, with 16 bases lying between them. The CDR3 sequence is 15 residues long. CDR3 sequence (DNA): TGTGCCAGCAGCCCCATCCAGGGAATTACCGGGGAGCTGTTTTTT. Encoded protein: CASSPIQGITGELFF.

The rearrangement links TRBV29-1 to TRBJ1-2, with D perhaps matching TRBD1 (6 bases). The CDR3 covers 14 residues. Germline loops: CDR1 SQVTM, CDR2 ANQGSEA. Trimming shortened V by 4 bases and J by 4 bases, and 16 bases separated the two germline ends. CDR3: CSVGGGRFGYGYTF. Here the CDR3 DNA reads TGCAGCGTTGGCGGGGGGCGGTTTGGCTATGGCTACACCTTC.

The V call is TRBV7-9, the J call TRBJ2-7, with D maybe TRBD1 (6 bases). V was shortened by 6 bases and J by 2 bases, with 14 bases between the two germline ends. Germline V gene lookup returns CDR1 SEHNR and CDR2 FQNEAQ (reference sequence). The CDR3 has 14 residues. Written as DNA, the CDR3 is TGTGCCAGCAGTATACAGGGCTCTCCCTACGAGCAGTACTTC. Translated, it gives CASSIQGSPYEQYF.

This clone has just a few counts. V is TRBV7-3 and J is TRBJ2-1, with 7 bases that match TRBD2. Per germline, CDR1 SGHTA and CDR2 FQGTGA. Unmatched junction bases numbered 1, after V lost 6 bases and J lost 5 bases. The CDR3 covers 12 residues. The CDR3 nucleotides read TGTGCCAGCAGTGGGACTAACAATGAGCAGTTCTTC. This gives the protein CASSGTNNEQFF.

The chain uses TRBV9 and TRBJ2-7, with 7 positions matching TRBD2. V shed 0 bases, J shed 6 bases, and the junction held 3 bases outside the gene matches. Germline V gene data show CDR1 as SGDLS and CDR2 as YYNGEE. CDR3 size: 13 residues. The CDR3 loop is CASSVVGGVEQYF. CDR3 DNA: TGTGCCAGCAGCGTAGTTGGGGGGGTCGAGCAGTACTTC. Based on the CDR3 plus reference TRBV9 and TRBJ2-7, the full variable domain is DSGVTQTPKHLITATGQRVTLRCSPRSGDLSVYWYQQSLDQGLQFLIQYYNGEERAKGNILERFSAQQFPDLHSELNLSSLELGDSALYFCASSVVGGVEQYFGPGTRLTVT.

The V call is TRBV27, the J call TRBJ2-7, with a weak D call TRBD1 (5 bases). Trimming took 6 bases from V and 4 from J, leaving 13 bases between them. The CDR3 sequence is 13 residues long. Germline CDR1 and CDR2: MNHEY and SMNVEV (reference sequence). The DNA for the CDR3 is TGTGCCAGCAGCTACCGAGACAGTTACGAGCAGTACTTC. Translated: CASSYRDSYEQYF.

This chain links TRBV6-6 with TRBJ2-5, with D unresolved. The germline V gene has CDR1 MNHNY and CDR2 SVGAGI (reference sequence). Trimming took off 0 bases at V and 5 bases at J, with 13 bases between the two ends. This CDR3 comprises 15 residues. CDR3 loop: CASSYSTEAWETQYF. CDR3 coding DNA: TGTGCCAGCAGTTACTCGACTGAAGCGTGGGAGACCCAGTACTTC.

The gene calls are TRBV11-3 and TRBJ2-7; 7 nucleotides align to TRBD1. The J segment lost 0 bases and the V segment lost 4 bases, leaving 6 bases of the junction unmatched. Germline V CDR1 and CDR2: SGHNT, YENEEA. The CDR3 runs to 15 residues. The CDR3 DNA reads as TGTGCCAGCAGCTACACGACAGGGTCCTCCTACGAGCAGTACTTC. Protein product: CASSYTTGSSYEQYF.